This record concerns one T cell receptor (beta chain) sequence. As yet, its antigen is unknown. As for time point: pre-sensitization, week 0. The sample's treatment: therapeutic diphenylcyclopropenone sensitization with weekly scalp DPC. The data originate from a study of human T cells and chemical hapten exposure. On the study more broadly: Weekly scalp doses of diphenylcyclopropenone were given to patients during the approximately 23-week study. Notes on the study in general: Expanded TCRs created a significantly greater count of big CDR3 similarity clusters than controls did.

There are 15 residues in the CDR3. CDR1 is SGHTA and CDR2 is FQGNSA in the germline V gene. With 5 bases clipped from V and 5 bases from J, the junction kept 6 bases outside the gene matches. Unique molecular identifiers were attached to individual cDNA molecules within the library. TCRdb processed the RACE reads anew with MiXCR; each CDR3 protein has one entry. The repertoire holds 150,000 to 200,000 distinct CDR3 sequences, with approximately 29% as singletons. V usage is TRBV7-2 and J usage is TRBJ2-1, with TRBD2 matching over 10 bases. The TCR comes from a woman under 40 with alopecia areata. Some clones in this sample may be carry-over from other donors' samples. Sequenced here: whole blood, sampled in connection with sensitization to the hapten diphenylcyclopropenone (DPC). The CDR3 sequence is CASSRGLAVNNEQFF. The CDR3 DNA reads TGTGCCAGCAGCCGCGGACTAGCGGTAAACAATGAGCAGTTCTTC.